This TCR beta chain appears in the sequencing data of a study of blood T cell repertoires in COVID-19. This CDR3 contains 14 residues. Trimming left V 4 bases short and J 2 bases short, with 10 bases between. CDR1 is SGHDN, CDR2 FVKESK, per germline. Assay used: immunoSEQ multiplex PCR; TCRdb lists only in-frame clones, some missing. The profile covers roughly 250,000 clones, with 81% appearing a single time and 2.5% to 3% taken by the ten largest. The chain joins TRBV14 to TRBJ2-3; D unclear. This TCR was recovered from a woman aged 60-75 years with active or convalescent COVID-19. The sequenced sample was peripheral blood. CDR3 sequence (DNA): TGTGCCAGCAGCCCGCGGTTGTTCACAGATACGCAGTATTTT. Amino acid sequence: CASSPRLFTDTQYF. Complete variable domain (other parts from reference TRBV14 and TRBJ2-3): EAGVTQFPSHSVIEKGQTVTLRCDPISGHDNLYWYRRVMGKEIKFLLHFVKESKQDESGMPNNRFLAERTGGTYSTLKVQPAELEDSGVYFCASSPRLFTDTQYFGPGTRLTVL.